These 21 T cell receptor beta chains were all obtained from the same sample, sequenced in a study of blood T cell repertoires in COVID-19. TCRdb's table, derived via immunoSEQ multiplex PCR, lists solely in-frame clones and lacks some. The repertoire has 200,000 to 300,000 clones, 82% of them found once; the top ten carry roughly 12%. Sequencing was performed on peripheral blood. The receptors were gathered from a woman between 55 and 75 years old with active or convalescent COVID-19.

The CDR3 sequence is CASKPTGGATEAFF. The CDR3 DNA reads as TGTGCCAGCAAACCGACAGGGGGAGCGACTGAAGCTTTCTTT. The chain couples TRBV6-5 to TRBJ1-1; 9 bases line up with TRBD1. The V and J ends lost 7 bases and 5 bases, in that order; junction bases with no gene match: 8. The CDR3 runs to 14 residues. Germline CDR1 reads MNHEY; CDR2 reads SVGAGI.

This chain joins TRBV2 and TRBJ2-5; D may be TRBD2 (5 bases). The CDR3 covers 12 residues. Germline V gene data show CDR1 as SNHLY and CDR2 as FYNNEI. Trimming removed 8 bases from V and 5 bases from J, with 12 bases in between. The CDR3 protein is CASQRARETQYF. The CDR3 region has the DNA TGTGCCAGCCAGAGGGCCAGGGAGACCCAGTACTTC.

The chain employs TRBV5-1 and TRBJ1-1; 8 nucleotides agree with TRBD1. V lost 5 bases to trimming and J lost 2 bases; unmatched junction nucleotides: 2. The germline CDR1 and CDR2 sequences are SGHRS and YFSETQ. CDR3 size: 13 residues. CDR3 protein: CASSQGANTEAFF. CDR3 DNA sequence: TGCGCCAGCAGTCAGGGGGCCAACACTGAAGCTTTCTTT.

This rearrangement joins TRBV19 to TRBJ1-5; TRBD1 might be the D (5 bases). Per the germline V gene, CDR1 is LNHDA and CDR2 is SQIVND (reference sequence). Trimming stripped 5 bases from V and 1 base from J, with 15 bases between. The CDR3 contains 16 residues. The CDR3 DNA reads TGTGCCAGTAGTCCCCAGGGAAGGAGAAGCAATCAGCCCCAGCATTTT. It specifies CASSPQGRRSNQPQHF.

The chain uses TRBV7-2 and TRBJ2-7, with no clear D. CDR1 SGHTA and CDR2 FQGNSA come from the germline V gene. Trimming removed 1 base at V and 0 bases at J, with 10 bases between. The CDR3 has 15 amino acids. The CDR3 sequence: CASSLGGYGSYEQYF. The CDR3 DNA reads as TGTGCCAGCAGCTTAGGAGGTTACGGCTCCTACGAGCAGTACTTC.

This sequence joins TRBV2 and TRBJ1-1, with TRBD1 identical over 10 bases. The CDR3 consists of 15 residues. Trimming removed 4 bases from V and 1 base from J; junction bases left unmatched: 3. Germline loops: CDR1 SNHLY, CDR2 FYNNEI. As DNA, the CDR3 is TGTGCCAGCAGTGGACAGGGGGCGTCGAACACTGAAGCTTTCTTT. It is translated as CASSGQGASNTEAFF.

This chain uses TRBV4-1 with TRBJ1-4; D is uncertain. V dropped 2 bases and J dropped 11 bases, with 15 bases sitting between them. The germline CDR1 and CDR2 sequences are MGHRA and YSYEKL. The CDR3 is made up of 14 amino acids. The CDR3 loop is CASSQRTEAAKLFF. Written as DNA, the CDR3 is TGCGCCAGCAGCCAACGTACGGAGGCGGCGAAACTGTTTTTT.

The genes are TRBV18 and TRBJ1-5; D call uncertain. The CDR3 has 16 amino acids. Germline loops: CDR1 KGHSH, CDR2 LQKENI. V dropped 1 base and J dropped 0 bases, with 10 bases sitting between them. The chain's CDR3 is CASSPQNVYSNQPQHF. CDR3 in DNA: TGTGCCAGCTCACCACAAAATGTTTATAGCAATCAGCCCCAGCATTTT.

This clone was seen once. Here the CDR3 DNA reads TGCGCCAGTCAACTCCGAGAGTATTACAATGAGCAGTTCTTC. Residues: CASQLREYYNEQFF. The chain is built from TRBV5-1 and TRBJ2-1, with D unclear. CDR1 is SGHRS, CDR2 YFSETQ, per germline. Deletions cut 8 bases from V and 4 bases from J, with 16 bases between. This CDR3 is 14 amino acids long.

The chain joins TRBV6-5 to TRBJ2-7; TRBD2 agrees at 9 bases. CDR3 length: 13 residues. Trimming removed 8 bases from V and 7 bases from J; junction bases left unmatched: 9. Germline CDR1 is MNHEY and CDR2 is SVGAGI. The CDR3 DNA follows: TGTGCCAGCCTACTAGCGGGTCAGGGGGAGCAGTACTTC. Protein: CASLLAGQGEQYF.

The chain joins TRBV5-6 to TRBJ1-1, with TRBD1 matching 11 bases. This CDR3 is built from 18 residues. The V gene end was trimmed by 4 bases and the J gene end by 0 bases; junction bases not matched to a gene: 11. The germline V gene encodes CDR1 SGHDT and CDR2 YYEEEE. The CDR3 sequence: CASSGQGAVGWLNTEAFF. CDR3 bases: TGTGCCAGCAGCGGACAGGGGGCGGTAGGATGGCTGAACACTGAAGCTTTCTTT.

This clone was found once. The V call is TRBV3-1 (or the pseudogene TRBV3-2), the J call TRBJ2-3, with 12 bases matching TRBD2. The germline V gene has CDR1 LGHDT and CDR2 YNNKEL (reference sequence). V lost 1 base and J lost 1; bases outside the gene matches: 0. CDR3 size: 16 residues. This CDR3 reads CASSQGLAGGTDTQYF. The DNA of the CDR3 is TGTGCCAGCAGCCAAGGACTAGCGGGGGGCACAGATACGCAGTATTTT.

This sequence joins TRBV5-1 and TRBJ2-7; the match to TRBD1 covers 9 bases. CDR3 length equals 14 residues. The germline gives CDR1 SGHRS, CDR2 YFSETQ. Unmatched junction bases numbered 6, after V lost 4 bases and J lost 4 bases. The CDR3 sequence: CASSQDDRGYEQYF. CDR3 bases: TGCGCCAGCAGCCAAGATGACAGGGGGTACGAGCAGTACTTC.

V is TRBV5-1 and J is TRBJ1-1; 7 bases are a match to TRBD1. Germline V lookup: CDR1 SGHRS, CDR2 YFSETQ. V gave up 4 bases and J gave up 7 bases; unmatched junction bases: 7. The CDR3 totals 13 residues. The CDR3 nucleotides read TGCGCCAGCAGCCCCCTGAGGGGGCTTGAAGCTTTCTTT. It encodes CASSPLRGLEAFF.

This clone was counted only a few times. CDR3 in amino acids: CAISARQGMDGYTF. CDR3 coding DNA: TGTGCCATCAGCGCACGACAGGGTATGGATGGCTACACCTTC. The chain joins TRBV10-3 to TRBJ1-2; 7 bases are shared with TRBD1. From germline, CDR1 is ENHRY and CDR2 SYGVKD. Losses at the gene ends were 6 bases for V and 6 bases for J; bases not matched to a gene: 10. There are 14 residues in the CDR3.

This chain uses TRBV5-5 with TRBJ2-5, with a tentative D call TRBD1 (5 bases). Per the germline V gene, CDR1 is SGHKS and CDR2 is YYEKEE (reference sequence). Between the trimmed V and J ends, which lost 2 bases and 5 bases, there was a span of 10 bases. The CDR3 is 13 amino acids. CDR3 in DNA: TGTGCCAGCAGCTTTCAGGGTCAGGAGACCCAGTACTTC. It encodes CASSFQGQETQYF.

The J gene is TRBJ2-7, the V gene TRBV11-3; TRBD2 aligns across 7 bases. V lost 5 bases to trimming and J lost 3 bases; unmatched junction nucleotides: 4. Germline CDR1 reads SGHNT; CDR2 reads YENEEA. CDR3 length: 13 residues. CDR3 nucleotides: TGTGCCAGCAGCCCCCCGGGGGGCTACGAGCAGTACTTC. As protein: CASSPPGGYEQYF.

This clone was detected only once. The rearrangement joins TRBV9 to TRBJ2-1, with D perhaps TRBD1 (5 bases). This CDR3 contains 12 residues. Germline V CDR1 and CDR2: SGDLS, YYNGEE. V shed 4 bases and J shed 6 bases, with 8 bases lying between them. CDR3 residues: CASSQGSNEQFF. CDR3 sequence (DNA): TGTGCCAGCAGCCAGGGTTCCAATGAGCAGTTCTTC.

CDR3 region: CASSFPGRDYGYTF. CDR3 nucleotides: TGTGCCAGCAGTTTTCCGGGCAGGGACTATGGCTACACCTTC. The V and J genes are TRBV28 and TRBJ1-2, with D tentatively TRBD1 (5 bases). Trimming left V 3 bases short and J 3 bases short, with 11 bases between. Germline lookup yields CDR1 MDHEN and CDR2 SYDVKM. CDR3 size: 14 residues.

The CDR3 protein is CASSLGTGNYGYTF. CDR3 DNA sequence: TGTGCCAGCAGCTTAGGGACAGGGAACTATGGCTACACCTTC. The J gene is TRBJ1-2, the V gene TRBV7-3; the match to TRBD1 covers 9 bases. With V trimmed by 2 bases and J by 2 bases, 0 bases remained unmatched. Germline V gene sequence: CDR1 SGHTA, CDR2 FQGTGA. The CDR3 runs 14 residues.

This chain joins TRBV5-8 and TRBJ2-6, with D hard to call. Deletions cut 3 bases from V and 0 bases from J, with 10 bases between. The CDR3 is 16 amino acids. CDR1 and CDR2 from the germline V gene are SGHTS and YDEGEE. The DNA of the CDR3 is TGTGCCAGCAGCTCAAGAGTCTTCTCTGGGGCCAACGTCCTGACTTTC. Its translation: CASSSRVFSGANVLTF.